This TCR beta chain was documented in a study of T-cell reconstitution after alpha-beta-depleted transplantation in children. Germline V CDR1 and CDR2: LNHDA, SQIVND (reference sequence). Trimming stripped 3 bases from V and 3 bases from J, with 12 bases between. CDR3 size: 14 residues. With regard to this clonotype: What it binds is unknown.

Study-wide results and caveats: Fresh T-cell production supplied most of the T-cell counts and diversity seen one year after transplant.

Construction of the TCRbeta library involved unique molecular identifiers. TCRdb ran MiXCR on the PCR reads and lists one entry per CDR3 protein. The sample records under 400,000 distinct CDR3 sequences, over 20% being singletons. The V and J genes are TRBV19 and TRBJ2-7; D might be TRBD2 (6 bases). The source was PBMCs, mostly from graft donor cells, collected 180 days after TCRalphabeta/CD19-depleted stem cell transplant. The sequence came from a male patient aged 10-17 years who had a stem cell transplant for acute lymphoblastic leukemia, so the T cells may come from the graft donor. The CDR3 region has the DNA TGTGCCAGTAGTATCTCAGCGGGCAGCTACGAGCAGTACTTC. This sequence encodes CASSISAGSYEQYF.